These 2 T cell receptor beta chains were all obtained from the same sample, sequenced in a study of molecular identifiers for immune sequencing clone quantification listed by TCRdb under 2018. Libraries were built with PCR. Reads for this sample came from an Illumina HiSeq 4000. TCRdb reran the public reads through fastp at Q25 and MiXCR, keeping productive beta chains. Rows with a matching CDR3 protein are joined into one entry that keeps the most common DNA and genes. In this sample the table shows about 40,000 distinct CDR3 sequences, approximately 21% of which occur a single time. The ten biggest clones cover approximately 1.1% of the sample. The specimen sequenced was naive CD8+ T cells from blood, with Jurkat cell RNA spiked in. The cell subset or site tag for this specimen amounts to: FACS-sorted CD8+CD4-CCR7+CD45RA+ naive T cells. Source of these receptors: a human donor in good health. Some libraries in this study had Jurkat cell RNA spiked in.

This clonotype came up many times. This chain joins TRBV7-6 and TRBJ2-1, with 7 positions matching TRBD1. Looked up from germline, CDR1 is SGHVS and CDR2 is FNYEAQ. V dropped 5 bases and J dropped 0; count of bases not matched to a gene: 10. The CDR3 has 17 residues. This CDR3 is CASSPEVRDSSYNEQFF. The CDR3 bases are TGTGCCAGCAGCCCTGAGGTCCGGGACAGCTCCTACAATGAGCAGTTCTTC.

This clonotype is medium-sized. The chain joins TRBV4-1 to TRBJ2-7; D tentatively fits TRBD1 or TRBD2 (5 bases each). Looked up from germline, CDR1 is MGHRA and CDR2 is YSYEKL. The CDR3 has 15 residues. Trimming removed 3 bases from V and 2 bases from J, with 14 bases in between. CDR3: CASSQTRGTAYEQYF. The CDR3, as DNA: TGCGCCAGCAGCCAGACCCGGGGCACCGCCTACGAGCAGTACTTC.